These 2 T cell receptor beta chains were sequenced from one sample in a study of blood T cell repertoires in COVID-19 (dated by TCRdb to the early 2020s). To prepare the library, the immunoSEQ multiplex PCR assay was applied. What TCRdb holds here is the immuneACCESS table cut down to in-frame rearrangements. Part of the clones is not present; checked against another copy, under half of the missing clones reflect an unresolved V gene, and the others are unexplained. A total of about 480,000 clones appear in this sample, around 87% of them only once. 1.8% of the sample is in the top ten clones. The sequencing input was PBMCs or T cells enriched from blood (not recorded which). These receptors were collected from a woman between 35 and 50 years old who had recovered from COVID-19.

J is TRBJ1-4 and V is TRBV27; perhaps TRBD1 as D (6 bases). The CDR3 is made up of 15 amino acids. The V end lost 8 bases, the J end lost 8 bases, and 21 bases lay between the germline ends. Per the germline V gene, CDR1 is MNHEY and CDR2 is SMNVEV (reference sequence). CDR3 in amino acids: CASARFWGPTEKLFF. The CDR3, as DNA: TGTGCCAGCGCGCGATTTTGGGGGCCTACAGAAAAACTGTTTTTT. The whole variable domain, filled in from reference TRBV27 and TRBJ1-4, reads EAQVTQNPRYLITVTGKKLTVTCSQNMNHEYMSWYRQDPGLGLRQIYYSMNVEVTDKGDVPEGYKVSRKEKRNFPLILESPSPNQTSLYFCASARFWGPTEKLFFGSGTQLSVL.

This chain joins TRBV7-2 and TRBJ1-4; TRBD1 aligns across 7 bases. The CDR3 is 14 residues long. Trimming took 5 bases from V and 11 from J; bases not matched to a gene: 11. From germline, CDR1 is SGHTA and CDR2 FQGNSA. The CDR3 loop is CASSLDSPRGKLFF. The CDR3 nucleotides are TGTGCCAGCAGCCTCGACAGTCCCAGGGGGAAACTGTTTTTT.